Presented here are 20 T cell receptor beta chains from one specimen sequenced in a study of CD8+CD57+ T cells in acquired aplastic anemia. TCR beta VDJ combinations and CDR3 sequences were profiled from genomic DNA. One entry per CDR3 protein results from TCRdb running MiXCR on the reads. This sample has some 410,000 distinct CDR3 sequences, with 65% to 75% found just once. The sequenced sample was sorted CD4+, CD8+, or CD8+CD57+ T cells (not recorded which) from PBMCs. The receptor set was obtained from a human donor in good health, serving as a control.

V and J are TRBV5-4 and TRBJ2-2, with D possibly being TRBD2 (5 bases). V lost 6 bases to trimming and J lost 5 bases, with 20 bases between them. Germline V gene lookup returns CDR1 SGHNT and CDR2 YYREEE (reference sequence). The CDR3 extends over 16 amino acids. The CDR3 loop is CASTRTPIALTGELFF. In nucleotides, the CDR3 is TGTGCCAGCACCCGAACTCCAATAGCGCTTACCGGGGAGCTGTTTTTT.

There are many counts of this clonotype. The genes are TRBV7-9 and TRBJ2-5; 11 bases map to TRBD2. This CDR3 has 16 amino acids. Germline-derived CDR1 and CDR2 are SEHNR and FQNEAQ (reference sequence). V lost 3 bases, J lost 5 bases, and 8 bases stayed unmatched. CDR3 region: CASSLVSGGAWETQYF. For the CDR3, the DNA is TGTGCCAGCAGCTTGGTTAGCGGGGGGGCCTGGGAGACCCAGTACTTC. Complete variable domain (other parts from reference TRBV7-9 and TRBJ2-5): DTGVSQNPRHKITKRGQNVTFRCDPISEHNRLYWYRQTLGQGPEFLTYFQNEAQLEKSRLLSDRFSAERPKGSFSTLEIQRTEQGDSAMYLCASSLVSGGAWETQYFGPGTRLLVL.

This clonotype appeared a single time. The V call is TRBV9, the J call TRBJ2-6; 9 nucleotides align to TRBD1. The CDR3 has 19 amino acids. J gave up 8 bases and V 4 bases, and 19 bases lay outside the gene matches. Germline CDR1 reads SGDLS; CDR2 reads YYNGEE. The chain's CDR3 is CASSLGFGTGLTPSNVLTF. Written as DNA, the CDR3 is TGTGCCAGCAGCTTGGGTTTTGGGACAGGGCTAACCCCCTCCAACGTCCTGACTTTC.

Turning to this clonotype: One end of the junction fails to match germline, which may point to a read error. The J gene is TRBJ2-1, the V gene TRBV11-1; no clear D gene. The length of the CDR3 is 9 residues. The V gene's germline CDR1 is SGHAT and CDR2 FQDESV (reference sequence). CDR3 amino acids: CASGLDVLF. Here the CDR3 DNA reads TGTGCCAGCGGCTTAGACGTCCTCTTC.

Notes on this clonotype: It is likely a read error, because the conserved phenylalanine at the end of the CDR3 is missing. The DNA is left out, because the CDR3 cannot be placed on it with certainty; the CDR3 is given as TCRdb lists it. The V call is TRBV7-4, the J call TRBJ2-2; the DNA was not used to check the table's D call, TRBD2. From germline, CDR1 is SGHVT and CDR2 SQSDAQ. 13 amino acids form the CDR3, both terminal residues included. The CDR3 sequence: CASSLTGHGELYY.

CDR3 in amino acids: CASRAKKGGDYGYTF. The CDR3 nucleotides are TGTGCCAGCAGGGCGAAGAAGGGGGGGGACTATGGCTACACCTTC. The gene calls are TRBV10-3 and TRBJ1-2, with D possibly being TRBD1 (6 bases). This CDR3 is 15 amino acids long. Trimming left V 10 bases short and J 3 bases short, with 21 bases between. From germline, CDR1 is ENHRY and CDR2 SYGVKD.

This chain links TRBV20-1 with TRBJ2-3; the match to TRBD2 covers 8 bases. The CDR3 totals 16 residues. V was clipped by 2 bases and J by 5 bases; unmatched bases: 12. Looked up from germline, CDR1 is DFQATT and CDR2 is SNEGSKA (reference sequence). The chain's CDR3 is CSARPQGRGEEDTQYF. In nucleotides, the CDR3 is TGCAGTGCTAGACCGCAGGGGCGGGGGGAGGAAGATACGCAGTATTTT.

This clonotype came up once. The junction departs from the called germline gene at one end, perhaps through a read error. This chain uses TRBV11-2 with TRBJ1-5, with a weak D call TRBD1 (6 bases). Germline lookup yields CDR1 SGHAT and CDR2 FQNNGV. CDR3 length equals 17 residues. The CDR3 DNA reads TGTGCCAGCACCTTAGTATCCAGGGGCGCGAGCAATCAGCCCCAGCATTTT. Encoded protein: CASTLVSRGASNQPQHF.

Notes on this clonotype: The junction differs from germline at one of its ends, possibly a read error. V gene TRBV7-2 combines with J gene TRBJ1-2, with 8 positions matching TRBD1. The CDR3 consists of 15 residues. Per the germline V gene, CDR1 is SGHTA and CDR2 is FQGNSA. CDR3 DNA sequence: TGTGCTAGCAGCTTGCGGACAGGGTACAAGTATGGATACACCTTC. It yields the protein CASSLRTGYKYGYTF.

The gene calls are TRBV24-1 and TRBJ2-1, with TRBD1 identical over 7 bases. The CDR3 length is 13 residues. Per germline, CDR1 KGHDR and CDR2 SFDVKD. V shed 3 bases and J 7 bases; nucleotides not matched to a gene: 2. Here the CDR3 DNA reads TGTGCCACCAGTGATCCGACAGGGAATGAGCAGTTCTTC. Translating gives CATSDPTGNEQFF.

This clonotype was observed once. Compared with germline, one end of the junction differs, possibly owing to a read error. The V gene is TRBV25-1, the J gene TRBJ2-1, with D possibly being TRBD2 (5 bases). The last part of the DNA fits TRBJ2-5 better; the J call may be wrong. The CDR3 totals 15 residues. The germline V gene encodes CDR1 MGHDK and CDR2 SYGVNS. The CDR3 reads CASSPPGRVSEAQYF. For the CDR3, the DNA is TGTGCCAGCAGCCCCCCTGGGCGGGTCTCAGAGGCCCAGTACTTC.

As regards this clonotype: Compared with germline, one end of the junction differs, possibly owing to a read error. The chain has TRBV2 and TRBJ1-6; D gene ambiguous. Germline loops: CDR1 SNHLY, CDR2 FYNNEI. The CDR3 is 17 amino acids. CDR3 in amino acids: CASSWSTETQYFCPGTF. The DNA of the CDR3 is TGTGCCAGCAGTTGGTCAACAGAGACGCAGTATTTTTGCCCAGGCACCTTT. Full variable domain (rest looked up from reference TRBV2 and TRBJ1-6): EPEVTQTPSHQVTQMGQEVILRCVPISNHLYFYWYRQILGQKVEFLVSFYNNEISEKSEIFDDQFSVERPDGSNFTLKIRSTKLEDSAMYFCASSWSTETQYFCPGTFGNGTRLTVT.

This clonotype appeared many times. The chain couples TRBV4-1 to TRBJ1-2; the D gene is possibly TRBD1 (6 bases). V was pared by 4 bases and J by 4 bases, with 13 bases between. This CDR3 is built from 14 residues. CDR1 is MGHRA and CDR2 is YSYEKL in the germline V gene. CDR3 in amino acids: CASSRETGTYGYTF. The CDR3 DNA sequence: TGCGCCAGCAGCCGAGAGACAGGTACCTATGGCTACACCTTC.

This clonotype was observed a handful of times. A much more abundant neighbour one base away suggests this may be a read error. The genes are TRBV5-4 and TRBJ1-2; maybe TRBD1 (5 bases). Germline V gives CDR1 SGHNT, CDR2 YYREEE (reference sequence). Trimming stripped 2 bases from V and 1 base from J, with 9 bases between. This CDR3 comprises 14 residues. Here the CDR3 reads CASSLPRGNYGYTF. The CDR3 DNA is TGTGCCAGCAGCTTACCAAGGGGTAACTATGGCTACACCTTC.

The CDR3 here is CATSFSAGDGDTF. The CDR3 coding sequence is TGTGCCACCAGCTTTTCGGCGGGGGATGGAGACACCTTC. The chain has TRBV15 and TRBJ1-2, with a tentative D call TRBD1 (5 bases). Trimming stripped 5 bases from V and 12 bases from J, with 19 bases between. The CDR3 consists of 13 residues. Germline values: CDR1 LNHNV, CDR2 YYDKDF (reference sequence).

The V gene is TRBV7-2, the J gene TRBJ2-7; no firm D call. CDR1 is SGHTA and CDR2 is FQGNSA in the germline V gene. The V and J ends lost 1 base and 12 bases respectively, with 22 bases between them. This CDR3 spans 15 amino acids. CDR3 protein: CASSLDTQEAFFGYF. In nucleotides, the CDR3 is TGTGCCAGCAGCTTAGATACACAAGAAGCCTTCTTTGGGTACTTC.

The V and J genes are TRBV9 and TRBJ2-2; 12 nucleotides agree with TRBD2. Per the germline V gene, CDR1 is SGDLS and CDR2 is YYNGEE. J gave up 11 bases and V 7 bases, and 15 bases lay outside the gene matches. This CDR3 contains 16 residues. CDR3 in DNA: TGTGCCAGCTCCTACGTGGGGACTAGCGGGCACAATGAGCTGTTTTTT. Protein: CASSYVGTSGHNELFF.

This sequence joins TRBV7-2 and TRBJ2-1, with TRBD1 identical over 8 bases. The V gene's germline CDR1 is SGHTA and CDR2 FQGNSA. This CDR3 has 15 residues. The trim removed 1 base at V and 13 bases at J, leaving 12 bases unmatched. The CDR3, as DNA: TGTGCCAGCAGCTTAGGGACAGGGATCTCAAGCGCTCAGTTCTTC. Translation gives CASSLGTGISSAQFF.

The chain employs TRBV5-6 and TRBJ2-7; 8 nucleotides line up with TRBD1. Germline V gene lookup returns CDR1 SGHDT and CDR2 YYEEEE. The trim removed 5 bases at V and 5 bases at J, leaving 6 bases unmatched. The CDR3 extends over 13 amino acids. CDR3 nucleotide sequence: TGTGCCAGCAGACCGACAGGGGCCCACGAGCAGTACTTC. Encoded protein: CASRPTGAHEQYF.

The rearrangement joins TRBV2 to TRBJ1-5, with D hard to call. The V end lost 6 bases, the J end lost 5 bases, and 11 bases lay between the germline ends. Germline CDR1 and CDR2: SNHLY and FYNNEI. The CDR3 has 13 amino acids. The CDR3 loop is CASRAGADQPQHF. CDR3 nucleotide sequence: TGTGCCAGCAGGGCAGGTGCCGATCAGCCCCAGCATTTT.